The entry below gives a single T cell receptor beta chain sequence along with its context. The antigen remains undetermined. This sample was taken from a study of T cell responses to AZD1222 COVID-19 vaccine. Study outcomes and limitations: It was only after the peak T cell response that any repertoires were sampled. Females outnumbered males among donors, who were mostly white British; clonal diversity was possibly underestimated. Seropositivity was recorded at baseline in only a handful of AZD1222 recipients. Unmutated variant regions reportedly attract nearly half of all spike-specific TCRs.

Repertoires were generated with immunoSEQ multiplex PCR, while TCRdb's copy carries only in-frame clones and drops some. There are approximately 90,000 clones in the sample; 65% to 90% occur only once, and roughly 7.9% lies in the top ten. Germline V gives CDR1 LGHDT, CDR2 YNNKEL (reference sequence). Trimming cost V 4 bases and J 3 bases; bases outside gene matches: 4. The CDR3 contains 16 residues. The chain carries TRBV3-1 (or the pseudogene TRBV3-2) and TRBJ2-3; TRBD2 matches 13 bases. The sample in question was peripheral blood, obtained on day 0 of AZD1222 vaccination. This receptor was taken from an adult in good health. DNA of the CDR3: TGTGCCAGCAGCCTTAGGACTAGCGGGAGAACAGATACGCAGTATTTT. Translating gives CASSLRTSGRTDTQYF.